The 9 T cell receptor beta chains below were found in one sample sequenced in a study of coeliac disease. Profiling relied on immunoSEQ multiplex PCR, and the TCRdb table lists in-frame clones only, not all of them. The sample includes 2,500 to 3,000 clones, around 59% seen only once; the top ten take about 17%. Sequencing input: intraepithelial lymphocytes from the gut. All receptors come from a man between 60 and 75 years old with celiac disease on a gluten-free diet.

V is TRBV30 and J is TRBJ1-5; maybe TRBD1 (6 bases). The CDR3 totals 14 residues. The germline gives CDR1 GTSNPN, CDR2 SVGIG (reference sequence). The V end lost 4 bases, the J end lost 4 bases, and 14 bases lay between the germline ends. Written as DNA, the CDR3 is TGTGCCTGGAACTACGGGAGGGGGAATCAGCCCCAGCATTTT. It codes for CAWNYGRGNQPQHF.

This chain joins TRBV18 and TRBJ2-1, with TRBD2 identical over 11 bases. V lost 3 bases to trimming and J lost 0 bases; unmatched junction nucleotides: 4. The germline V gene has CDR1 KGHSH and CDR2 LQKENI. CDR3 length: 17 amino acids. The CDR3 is CASSPLAGGHSYNEQFF. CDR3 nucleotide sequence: TGTGCCAGCTCACCGCTAGCGGGGGGCCACTCCTACAATGAGCAGTTCTTC.

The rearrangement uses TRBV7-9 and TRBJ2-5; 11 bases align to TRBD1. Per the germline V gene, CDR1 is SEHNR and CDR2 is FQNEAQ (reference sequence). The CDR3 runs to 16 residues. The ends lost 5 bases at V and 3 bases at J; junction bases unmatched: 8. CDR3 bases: TGTGCCAGCAGCCCCGTTAGGGGACAGGGGGAAGAGACCCAGTACTTC. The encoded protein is CASSPVRGQGEETQYF.

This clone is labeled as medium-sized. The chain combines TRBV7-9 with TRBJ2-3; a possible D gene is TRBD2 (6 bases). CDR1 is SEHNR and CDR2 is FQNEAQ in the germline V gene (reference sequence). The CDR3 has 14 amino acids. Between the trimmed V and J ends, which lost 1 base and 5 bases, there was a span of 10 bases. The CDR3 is CASSLGAGKDTQYF. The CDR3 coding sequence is TGTGCCAGCAGCTTAGGGGCGGGGAAAGATACGCAGTATTTT.

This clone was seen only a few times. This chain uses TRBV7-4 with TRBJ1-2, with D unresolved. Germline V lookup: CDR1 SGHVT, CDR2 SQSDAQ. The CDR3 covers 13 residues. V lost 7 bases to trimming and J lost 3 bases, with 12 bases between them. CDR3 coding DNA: TGTGCCAGCACCAGACAATCGCACTATGGCTACACCTTC. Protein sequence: CASTRQSHYGYTF.

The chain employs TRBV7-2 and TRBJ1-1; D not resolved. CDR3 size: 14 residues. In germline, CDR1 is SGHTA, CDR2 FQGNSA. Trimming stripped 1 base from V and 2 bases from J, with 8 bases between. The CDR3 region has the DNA TGTGCCAGCAGCTTAGTGGCAGGCAACACTGAAGCTTTCTTT. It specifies CASSLVAGNTEAFF.

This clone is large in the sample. The CDR3 DNA is TGTGCCAGCAGCTTACCACGGGGGAAGCCGCCGCCCGAGCAGTACTTC. It yields the protein CASSLPRGKPPPEQYF. The chain couples TRBV7-8 to TRBJ2-7; TRBD2 is a possible D gene (6 bases). Trimming pared 2 bases from V and 6 bases from J, leaving 20 bases between. The CDR3 loop spans 16 amino acids. The germline V gene has CDR1 SGHVS and CDR2 FQNEAQ. The whole variable domain, remainder taken from reference TRBV7-8 and TRBJ2-7, is GAGVSQSPRYKVAKRGQDVALRCDPISGHVSLFWYQQALGQGPEFLTYFQNEAQLDKSGLPSDRFFAERPEGSVSTLKIQRTQQEDSAVYLCASSLPRGKPPPEQYFGPGTRLTVT.

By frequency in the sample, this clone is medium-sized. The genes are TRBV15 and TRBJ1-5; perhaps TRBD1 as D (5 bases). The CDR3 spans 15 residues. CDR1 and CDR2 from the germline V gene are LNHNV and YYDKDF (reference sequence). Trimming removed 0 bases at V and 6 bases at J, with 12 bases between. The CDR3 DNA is TGTGCCACCAGCAGAGAAGGGGATTGGAGTCAGCCCCAGCATTTT. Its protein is CATSREGDWSQPQHF. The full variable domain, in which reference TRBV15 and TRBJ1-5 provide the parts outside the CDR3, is DAMVIQNPRYQVTQFGKPVTLSCSQTLNHNVMYWYQQKSSQAPKLLFHYYDKDFNNEADTPDNFQSRRPNTSFCFLDIRSPGLGDTAMYLCATSREGDWSQPQHFGDGTRLSIL.

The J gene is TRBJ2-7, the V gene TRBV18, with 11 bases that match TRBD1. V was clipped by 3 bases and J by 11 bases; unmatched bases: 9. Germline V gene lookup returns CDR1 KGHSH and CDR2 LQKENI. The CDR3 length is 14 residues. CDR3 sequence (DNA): TGTGCCAGCTCACCTTCGGGACAGGGGGAGTGGAAGTACTTC. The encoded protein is CASSPSGQGEWKYF.